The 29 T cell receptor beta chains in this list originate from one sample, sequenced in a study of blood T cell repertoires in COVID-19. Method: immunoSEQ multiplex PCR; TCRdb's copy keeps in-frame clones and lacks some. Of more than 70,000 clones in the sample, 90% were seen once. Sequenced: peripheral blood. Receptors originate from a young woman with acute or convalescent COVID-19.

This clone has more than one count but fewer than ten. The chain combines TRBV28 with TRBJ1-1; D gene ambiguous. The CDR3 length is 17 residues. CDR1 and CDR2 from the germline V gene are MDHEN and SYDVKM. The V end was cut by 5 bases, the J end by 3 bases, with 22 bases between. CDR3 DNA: TGTGCCAGCAGTCTCCCTACCCCCTCAGGAACTTACACTGAAGCTTTCTTT. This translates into CASSLPTPSGTYTEAFF.

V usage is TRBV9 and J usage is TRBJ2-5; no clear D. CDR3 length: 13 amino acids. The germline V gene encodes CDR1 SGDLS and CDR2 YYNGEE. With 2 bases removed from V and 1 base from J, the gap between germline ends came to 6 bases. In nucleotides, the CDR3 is TGTGCCAGCAGCGTTACATTCCAAGAGACCCAGTACTTC. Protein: CASSVTFQETQYF.

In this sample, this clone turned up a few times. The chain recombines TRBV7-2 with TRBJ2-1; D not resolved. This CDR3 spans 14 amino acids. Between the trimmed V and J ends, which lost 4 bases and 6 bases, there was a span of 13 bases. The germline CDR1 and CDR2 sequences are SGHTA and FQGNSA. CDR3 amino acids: CASSSEPTINEQFF. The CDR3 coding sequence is TGTGCCAGCAGCTCCGAGCCTACCATCAATGAGCAGTTCTTC.

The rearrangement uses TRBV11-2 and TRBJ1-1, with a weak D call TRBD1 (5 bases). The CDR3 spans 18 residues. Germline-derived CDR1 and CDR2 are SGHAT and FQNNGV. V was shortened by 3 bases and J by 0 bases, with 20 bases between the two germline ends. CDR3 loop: CASSFSYYDQGLNTEAFF. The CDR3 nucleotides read TGTGCCAGCAGCTTCAGCTATTACGACCAGGGTCTGAACACTGAAGCTTTCTTT.

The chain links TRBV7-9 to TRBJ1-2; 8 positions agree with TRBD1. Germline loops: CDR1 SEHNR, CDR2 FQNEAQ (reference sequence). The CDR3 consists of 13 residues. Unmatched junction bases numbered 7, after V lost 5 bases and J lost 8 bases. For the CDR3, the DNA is TGTGCCAGCAGCCCGGAGGACAGGGTAGGCTACACCTTC. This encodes CASSPEDRVGYTF.

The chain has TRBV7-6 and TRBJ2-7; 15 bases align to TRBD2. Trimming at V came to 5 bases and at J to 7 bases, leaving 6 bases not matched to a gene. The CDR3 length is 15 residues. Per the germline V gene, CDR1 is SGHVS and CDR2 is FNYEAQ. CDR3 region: CASSRGTSGGREQYF. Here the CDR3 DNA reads TGTGCCAGCAGCCGCGGGACTAGCGGGGGGAGAGAGCAGTACTTC. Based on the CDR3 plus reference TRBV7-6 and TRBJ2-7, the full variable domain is GAGVSQSPRYKVTKRGQDVALRCDPISGHVSLYWYRQALGQGPEFLTYFNYEAQQDKSGLPNDRFSAERPEGSISTLTIQRTEQRDSAMYRCASSRGTSGGREQYFGPGTRLTVT.

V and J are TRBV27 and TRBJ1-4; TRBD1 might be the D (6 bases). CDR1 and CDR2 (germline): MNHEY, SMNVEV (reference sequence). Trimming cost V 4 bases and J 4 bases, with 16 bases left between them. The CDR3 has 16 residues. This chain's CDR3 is CASSSLTRGNNEKLFF. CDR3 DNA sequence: TGTGCCAGCAGTTCCTTAACCAGGGGCAATAATGAAAAACTGTTTTTT.

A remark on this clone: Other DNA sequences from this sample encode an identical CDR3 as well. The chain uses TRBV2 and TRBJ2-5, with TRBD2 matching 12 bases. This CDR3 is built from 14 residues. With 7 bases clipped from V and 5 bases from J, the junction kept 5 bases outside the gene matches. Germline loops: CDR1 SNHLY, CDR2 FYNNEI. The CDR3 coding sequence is TGTGCCAGCAAGCCGGGACTAGCGGGCGAGACCCAGTACTTC. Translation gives CASKPGLAGETQYF.

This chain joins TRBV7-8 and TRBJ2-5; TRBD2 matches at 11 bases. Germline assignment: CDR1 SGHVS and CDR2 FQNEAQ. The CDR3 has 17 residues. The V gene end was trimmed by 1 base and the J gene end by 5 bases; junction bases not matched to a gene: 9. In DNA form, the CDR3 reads TGTGCCAGCAGCTTAGAGGGTAGCGGGGGGGCATCTGAGACCCAGTACTTC. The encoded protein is CASSLEGSGGASETQYF. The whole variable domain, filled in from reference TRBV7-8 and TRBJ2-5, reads GAGVSQSPRYKVAKRGQDVALRCDPISGHVSLFWYQQALGQGPEFLTYFQNEAQLDKSGLPSDRFFAERPEGSVSTLKIQRTQQEDSAVYLCASSLEGSGGASETQYFGPGTRLLVL.

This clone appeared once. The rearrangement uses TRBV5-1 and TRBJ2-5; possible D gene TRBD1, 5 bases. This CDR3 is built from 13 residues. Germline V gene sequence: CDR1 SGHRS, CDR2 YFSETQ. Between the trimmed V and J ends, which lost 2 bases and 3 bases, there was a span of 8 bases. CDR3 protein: CASSFTGEETQYF. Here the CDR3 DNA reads TGCGCCAGCAGCTTTACAGGAGAAGAGACCCAGTACTTC.

For the CDR3, the DNA is TGTGCCTGGTCCCAGGTGAACACTGAAGCTTTCTTT. The encoded protein is CAWSQVNTEAFF. This chain connects TRBV30 to TRBJ1-1; D remains unclear. Trimming took off 5 bases at V and 0 bases at J, with 7 bases between the two ends. Germline CDR1 is GTSNPN and CDR2 is SVGIG (reference sequence). This CDR3 comprises 12 residues.

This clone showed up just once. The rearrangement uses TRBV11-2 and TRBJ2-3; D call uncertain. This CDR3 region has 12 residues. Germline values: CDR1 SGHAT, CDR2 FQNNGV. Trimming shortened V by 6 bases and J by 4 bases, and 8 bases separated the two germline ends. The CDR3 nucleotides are TGTGCCAGCAGTAGCTATGCAGATACGCAGTATTTT. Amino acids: CASSSYADTQYF.

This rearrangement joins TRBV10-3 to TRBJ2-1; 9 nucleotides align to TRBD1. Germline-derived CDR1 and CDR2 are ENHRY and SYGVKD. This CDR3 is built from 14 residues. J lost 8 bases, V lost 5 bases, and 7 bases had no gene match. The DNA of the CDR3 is TGTGCCATCAGTTGGACAGGGGCGGTCGATGAGCAGTTCTTC. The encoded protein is CAISWTGAVDEQFF.

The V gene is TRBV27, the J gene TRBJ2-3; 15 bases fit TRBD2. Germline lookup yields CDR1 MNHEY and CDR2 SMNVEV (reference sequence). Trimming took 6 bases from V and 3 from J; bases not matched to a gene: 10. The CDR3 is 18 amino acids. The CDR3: CASRTLRGTSGGTDTQYF. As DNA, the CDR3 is TGTGCCAGCAGGACTTTACGAGGGACTAGCGGGGGGACAGATACGCAGTATTTT.

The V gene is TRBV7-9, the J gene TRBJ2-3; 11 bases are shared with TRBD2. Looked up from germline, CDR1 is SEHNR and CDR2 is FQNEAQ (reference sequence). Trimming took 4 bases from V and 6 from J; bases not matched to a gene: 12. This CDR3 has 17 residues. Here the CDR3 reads CASSSSGLAGGLDTQYF. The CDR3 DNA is TGTGCCAGCAGCTCCAGTGGCCTAGCGGGGGGCTTGGATACGCAGTATTTT.

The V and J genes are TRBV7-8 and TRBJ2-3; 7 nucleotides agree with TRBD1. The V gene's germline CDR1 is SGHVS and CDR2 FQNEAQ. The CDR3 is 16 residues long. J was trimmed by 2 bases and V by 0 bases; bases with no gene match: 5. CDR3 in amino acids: CASSLAPGQSTDTQYF. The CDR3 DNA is TGTGCCAGCAGCTTAGCCCCGGGACAGTCCACAGATACGCAGTATTTT.

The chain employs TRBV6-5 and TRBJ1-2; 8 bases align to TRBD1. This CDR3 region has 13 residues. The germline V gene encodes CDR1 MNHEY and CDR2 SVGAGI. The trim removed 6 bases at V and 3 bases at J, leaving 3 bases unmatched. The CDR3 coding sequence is TGTGCCAGCAGACCAGGGGGCGACTATGGCTACACCTTC. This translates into CASRPGGDYGYTF.

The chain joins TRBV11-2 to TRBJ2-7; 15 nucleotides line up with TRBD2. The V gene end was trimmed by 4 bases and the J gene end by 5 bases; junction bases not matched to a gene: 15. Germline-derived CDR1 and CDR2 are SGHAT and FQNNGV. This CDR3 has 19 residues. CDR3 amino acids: CASSSLRSGTSGRSHEQYF. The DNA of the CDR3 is TGTGCCAGCAGCTCCTTAAGATCGGGGACTAGCGGGAGGAGCCACGAGCAGTACTTC.

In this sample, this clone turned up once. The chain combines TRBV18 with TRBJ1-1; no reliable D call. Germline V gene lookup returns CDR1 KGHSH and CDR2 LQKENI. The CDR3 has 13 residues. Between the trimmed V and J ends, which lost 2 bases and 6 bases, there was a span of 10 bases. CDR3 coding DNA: TGTGCCAGCTCACCAGAGGCGGTCTCTGAAGCTTTCTTT. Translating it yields CASSPEAVSEAFF.

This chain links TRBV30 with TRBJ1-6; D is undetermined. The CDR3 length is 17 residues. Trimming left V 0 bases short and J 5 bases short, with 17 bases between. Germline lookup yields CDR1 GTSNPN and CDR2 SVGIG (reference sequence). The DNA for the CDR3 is TGTGCCTGGAGTGTAAACGGGGTCCCCCTAAATAATTCACCCCTCCACTTT. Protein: CAWSVNGVPLNNSPLHF. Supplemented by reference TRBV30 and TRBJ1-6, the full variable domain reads SQTIHQWPATLVQPVGSPLSLECTVEGTSNPNLYWYRQAAGRGLQLLFYSVGIGQISSEVPQNLSASRPQDRQFILSSKKLLLSDSGFYLCAWSVNGVPLNNSPLHFGNGTRLTVT.

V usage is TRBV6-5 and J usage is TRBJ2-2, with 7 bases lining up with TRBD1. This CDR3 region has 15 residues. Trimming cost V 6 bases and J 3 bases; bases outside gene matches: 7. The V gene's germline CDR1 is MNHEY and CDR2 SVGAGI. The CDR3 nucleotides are TGTGCCAGCAGCCGCGTTCAGGGGGACACCGGGGAGCTGTTTTTT. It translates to CASSRVQGDTGELFF.

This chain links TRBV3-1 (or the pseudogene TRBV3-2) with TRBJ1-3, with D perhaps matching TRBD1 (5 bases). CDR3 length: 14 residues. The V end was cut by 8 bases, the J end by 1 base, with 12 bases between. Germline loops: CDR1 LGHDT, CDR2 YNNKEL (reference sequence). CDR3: CASGTRESGNTIYF. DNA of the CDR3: TGTGCCAGCGGGACTAGAGAGTCTGGAAACACCATATATTTT.

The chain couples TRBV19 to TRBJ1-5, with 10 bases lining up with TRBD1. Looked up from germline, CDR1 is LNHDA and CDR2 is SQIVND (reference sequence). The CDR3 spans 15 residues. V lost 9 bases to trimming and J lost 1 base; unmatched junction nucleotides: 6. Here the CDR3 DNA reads TGTGCCAGCGCGGACAGGGGGGTAAGCAATCAGCCCCAGCATTTT. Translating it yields CASADRGVSNQPQHF.

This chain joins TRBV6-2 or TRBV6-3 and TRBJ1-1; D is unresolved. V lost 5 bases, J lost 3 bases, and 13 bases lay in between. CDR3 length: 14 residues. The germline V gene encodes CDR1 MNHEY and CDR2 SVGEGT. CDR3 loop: CASSPAGRDTEAFF. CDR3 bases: TGTGCCAGCAGTCCGGCCGGGAGGGACACTGAAGCTTTCTTT.

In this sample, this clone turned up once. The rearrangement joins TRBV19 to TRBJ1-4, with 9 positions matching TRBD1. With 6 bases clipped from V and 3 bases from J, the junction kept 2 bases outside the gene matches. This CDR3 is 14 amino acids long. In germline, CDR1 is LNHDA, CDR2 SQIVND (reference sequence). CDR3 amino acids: CASRDRGANEKLFF. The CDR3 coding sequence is TGTGCCAGTAGGGACAGGGGAGCTAATGAAAAACTGTTTTTT.

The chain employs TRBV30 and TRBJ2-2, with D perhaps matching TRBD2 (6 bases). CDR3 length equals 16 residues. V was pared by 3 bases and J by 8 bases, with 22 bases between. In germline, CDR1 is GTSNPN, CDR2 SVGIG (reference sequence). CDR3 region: CAWSPPGREVRGELFF. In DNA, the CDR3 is TGTGCCTGGAGCCCCCCCGGCAGGGAGGTGAGGGGGGAGCTGTTTTTT.

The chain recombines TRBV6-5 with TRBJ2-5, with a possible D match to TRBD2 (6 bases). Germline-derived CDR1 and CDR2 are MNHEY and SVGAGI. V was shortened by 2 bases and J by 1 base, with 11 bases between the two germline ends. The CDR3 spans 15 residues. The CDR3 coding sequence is TGTGCCAGCAGTTACAGTCAGGGACTCCAAGAGACCCAGTACTTC. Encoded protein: CASSYSQGLQETQYF.

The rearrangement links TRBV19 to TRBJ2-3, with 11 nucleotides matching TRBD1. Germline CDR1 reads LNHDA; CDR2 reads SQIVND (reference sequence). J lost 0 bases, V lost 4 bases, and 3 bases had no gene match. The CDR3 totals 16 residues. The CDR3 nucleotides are TGTGCCAGTAGTAGGGGGACAGGGGGAAGCACAGATACGCAGTATTTT. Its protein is CASSRGTGGSTDTQYF.

The CDR3, as DNA: TGTGCCAGCAGTAACCGCCGCGGGGCGGGTTATGGCTACACCTTC. Protein product: CASSNRRGAGYGYTF. The chain recombines TRBV2 with TRBJ1-2; D is possibly TRBD1 (5 bases). The CDR3 sequence is 15 residues long. Trimming removed 5 bases at V and 5 bases at J, with 18 bases between. CDR1 and CDR2 from the germline V gene are SNHLY and FYNNEI.